This T cell receptor (beta chain) originates from a study of cytomegalovirus exposure and HLA in healthy donors (dated by TCRdb to the late 2010s). A note on the overall study: An earlier analysis of approximately 550 of the donors reported 250 to 300 Gb of sequence data and 117 million unique TCR beta sequences from 150 million to 200 million T cells. Donor age, sex, ethnicity and CMV serostatus were compiled together with the repertoire data. In a later genetic analysis, genome-wide SNP genotypes for about 55% of the roughly 670 donors were used, and that subset was treated as a discovery cohort. Around 320 gigabases of sequencing data and approximately 93 million unique TCR sequences were included in an early release covering around 650 HLA-typed donors. To predict cytomegalovirus infection status, the study combined high-throughput TCR immunosequencing, statistical association of individual TCRs with disease status, and machine learning. The later analysis used no new phenotypic data to find candidate immune exposures, relying instead on TCR beta sequences and their occurrence across donors. The study aimed to test whether signatures of past pathogen exposure could be identified by cataloging public T cell receptors. Five DR-DQ haplotypes were treated as single units for association and clustering because of strong linkage in the cohort. The study used immunosequencing to profile the T cell repertoires of approximately 640 subjects and linked those repertoires to cytomegalovirus serostatus. Among some 400 genotyped donors of the cohort, an average of around 220,000 unique TCR beta nucleotide sequences was sequenced per donor, of which 15% to 20% were non-productive. All discovery cohort repertoires had been generated using a single sequencing platform. In an earlier analysis of a few hundred of the donors, high-throughput TCR beta sequencing was used to judge whether each TCR beta V gene segment behaved as functional or pseudogenic. Of the 300 to 500 genotyped donors, 75% to 85% were placed in the genetic ancestry cluster associated with self-reported Caucasian donors. The number of donors typed differed by locus, with roughly 620-630 for A, B, C, DRB1 and DQB1, around 520 for DQA1, 600 to 610 for DPA1, and over 400 for DPB1. HLA typing covered class I and class II loci at four-digit resolution. To study patterns of TCR occurrence, a later analysis re-analyzed previously published TCR beta repertoires from 650 to 750 donors and added high-resolution HLA genotyping. A separate validation cohort of more than 100 different subjects was used in addition to the approximately 610-subject first cohort. Here is what the overall study found, with its caveats: Strong co-occurrence of HLA alleles, especially DR and DQ, made assigning TCR associations to individual alleles difficult. A further reported finding was that TCR beta sequences accurately predicted the HLA-A and HLA-B alleles for most subjects in the first cohort. In this cohort, only TCR beta chains were sequenced, and detectable features were limited by the absence of alpha or paired-chain data. Because counts were too low, about 15 rarely observed V segments, including chromosome 9 orphons, were left out of the earlier analysis of some 600 of the donors. In a later analysis, the rate of TCR association differed among HLA loci, with DRB1 alleles having the most associated TCRs and HLA-C alleles having the fewest. In a later analysis, several top co-occurrence clusters were reported to appear linked to parvovirus B19, influenza, CMV and Epstein-Barr virus. An earlier analysis of approximately 570 of the donors showed that most TCR beta V segments appeared in productive rearrangements either about 90% or about 30% of the time, which broadly matched IMGT annotations. In vitro tests confirmed that a few of the cytomegalovirus-associated TCR beta chains recognize cytomegalovirus antigens. Sequencing depth was assumed to be roughly uniform across donors in the presence/absence analyses, though that assumption may not hold. While some public TCRs were present in many individuals, most TCR sequences turned up only very rarely across donors. HLA typing was unavailable for some donors at each locus, so association tests used only the typed subset. A later analysis found that most CMV-associated TCR beta chains appeared HLA-restricted, with HLA associations seemingly driven largely by CMV exposure. V-gene and J-gene trimming of TCR beta chains was associated with a missense DCLRE1C variant in a later genetic analysis, and the association was replicated in an independent cohort. A cluster of highly shared sequence variants was judged likely to represent a technical artifact of the sequencing pipeline. Immune exposure information for the cohort was limited to CMV serostatus. In a later analysis, 16,951 TCR beta sequences were associated with specific HLA alleles at a false discovery rate of 0.05. In the study, approximately 150 TCR beta chains were listed as associated with cytomegalovirus. A later analysis found that HLA-associated TCR beta chains were more clonally expanded and had lower generation probabilities than equally common non-associated chains. The authors suggested that the approach could potentially be extended to other disease states and immunological phenotypes. In both the original and validation cohorts, the classifier was reported to diagnose cytomegalovirus status with high specificity and sensitivity. In a later genetic analysis, fewer N-insertions in productive TCRs were reported among donors in an Asian-associated ancestry cluster than the roughly 700-donor mean. The 87-base-pair reads could not distinguish some IMGT-functional V segments, including TRBV6-2 and TRBV6-3, so those segments were excluded. Linkage disequilibrium might explain the correlated functional status among segregating V segments, but an unknown experimental factor could not be ruled out.

Receptor amplification or capture employed the immunoSEQ multiplex PCR assay. The multiplex PCR relied on a mix of 60 forward primers for TCR Vbeta segments and 13 reverse primers for TCR Jbeta segments. The CDR3 region of rearranged TCR beta genes was amplified from genomic DNA with a multiplex PCR assay. The Illumina HiSeq System was used to sequence the amplified TCR beta libraries as 87-base-pair reads. Per the authors' processing: A later analysis tallied 80 million to 95 million unique TCR beta chains across the 640 or so repertoires, and about 10 million of those chains were shared by two or more donors. To remove PCR and sequencing errors, raw reads were error-corrected and collapsed into unique sequences using a nearest-neighbor algorithm that merged closely related sequences. Alignment of CDR3 sequences to IMGT reference sequences was used to assign V, D and J gene segments. For a sequence to be retained, a match of at least six nucleotides was required to both a V gene segment and a J gene segment. A rearrangement counted as productive if the CDR3 had no stop codons and remained in frame with V and J, and every other rearrangement counted as non-productive. Following IMGT convention, CDR3 was defined as the stretch from the second conserved V-encoded cysteine to the conserved J-encoded phenylalanine. The earlier analysis of 587 of the donors excluded any sequence lacking an unambiguous match to a single V gene segment. An earlier analysis of several hundred of the donors called V segments functional above 56.7% productive rearrangements and segregating when the between-donor standard deviation exceeded 5%. A statistical classification framework was developed to diagnose cytomegalovirus status using the catalog of TCR beta chain sequences. V and J gene assignment, in a later analysis, came from comparing TCR nucleotide sequences with IMGT/GENE-DB human TR gene sequences. The TCRdist pipeline was used in a later analysis to assign CDR3 sequences and most-parsimonious VDJ recombination scenarios. In a later analysis, every TCR beta chain was defined by the combination of its CDR3 amino acid sequence and its V-gene family, and reads without a unique V-gene family were dropped. As a way to deal with suspected cross-contamination and a sequencing artifact, a later analysis dropped 500 to 700 nucleotide sequences that were highly shared and had low generation probability. In a later analysis, a clonal expansion index for each public chain was calculated from normalized within-repertoire ranks of inferred template counts. In a later analysis, generation probabilities were computed with a VDJ recombination model fitted to out-of-frame rearrangements, and the resulting probabilities were checked against IGoR. In a later analysis, TCR-TCR, TCR-HLA and TCR-CMV co-occurrence was scored with hypergeometric tests, and a repertoire-size bias correction was applied to TCR pairs. To estimate false discovery rates, a later analysis permuted the HLA or CMV assignments 20 times. In a later analysis, co-occurring TCRs were grouped using DBSCAN, and TCRdist sequence similarity was added for clustering within HLA-allele-positive subsets. Repertoires with fewer than 30,000 or more than 120,000 public chains, plus five repertoires with anomalous nucleotide sharing, were excluded from co-occurrence clustering. In its TCRdb copy, this immuneACCESS table keeps in-frame sequences only and misses some clones. Where compared with another copy, unresolved V genes explain less than half of these, and the others have no known cause. The V and J calls and clone size were taken over from that table, and D and trimming were inferred from the DNA. This sample lists fewer than 250,000 clones; more than 75% were detected once. The ten largest clonotypes hold 0.39% of the sample.

On this clone itself: What antigen it recognizes has not been identified. The input lacks base qualities; no much larger clone sits a single base away.

CDR1 is given as SEHNR and CDR2 as FQNEAQ, both from the germline V gene (reference sequence). Reading from cysteine to phenylalanine, the CDR3 counts 15 amino acids. Solely the CDR3 DNA is kept, with 45 bases framed from the first base. V trim: 5 bases; J trim: 6 bases; unmatched bases: 6. In total, approximately 610 healthy bone marrow donors made up the cohort. All cohort members were sampled while nominally healthy, although unrecorded immune exposures were likely present. The donor tested CMV seropositive, placing the donor among the roughly 300 seropositive members of the cohort. A peripheral blood sample was provided by each donor, and peripheral blood mononuclear cells were used for TCR beta sequencing. The Qiagen DNeasy Blood Extraction Kit was used to extract genomic DNA from the blood cell samples.

Sequencing input: PBMCs. This chain is built from TRBV7-9 and TRBJ2-2, with 10 middle bases fitting TRBD1. The receptor's source is a male donor in good health and CMV-seropositive. The CDR3 amino acid sequence is: CASSQRTGGAGELFF. The nucleotide sequence is given as TGTGCCAGCAGCCAAAGGACAGGGGGAGCCGGGGAGCTGTTTTTT.